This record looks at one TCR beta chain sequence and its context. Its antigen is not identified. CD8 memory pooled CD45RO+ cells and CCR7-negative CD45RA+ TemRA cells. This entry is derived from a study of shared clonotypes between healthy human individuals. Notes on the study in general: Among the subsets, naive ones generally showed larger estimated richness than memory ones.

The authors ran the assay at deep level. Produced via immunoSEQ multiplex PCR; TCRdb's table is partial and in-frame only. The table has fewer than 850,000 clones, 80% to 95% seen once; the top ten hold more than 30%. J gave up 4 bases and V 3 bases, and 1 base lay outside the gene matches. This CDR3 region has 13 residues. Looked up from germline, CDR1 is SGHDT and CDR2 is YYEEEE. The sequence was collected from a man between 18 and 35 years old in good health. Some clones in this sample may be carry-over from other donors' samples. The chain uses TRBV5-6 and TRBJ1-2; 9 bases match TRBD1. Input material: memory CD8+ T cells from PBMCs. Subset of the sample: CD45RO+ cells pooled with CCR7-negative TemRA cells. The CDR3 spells CASSWDRAYGYTF. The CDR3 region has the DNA TGTGCCAGCAGCTGGGACAGGGCCTATGGCTACACCTTC.